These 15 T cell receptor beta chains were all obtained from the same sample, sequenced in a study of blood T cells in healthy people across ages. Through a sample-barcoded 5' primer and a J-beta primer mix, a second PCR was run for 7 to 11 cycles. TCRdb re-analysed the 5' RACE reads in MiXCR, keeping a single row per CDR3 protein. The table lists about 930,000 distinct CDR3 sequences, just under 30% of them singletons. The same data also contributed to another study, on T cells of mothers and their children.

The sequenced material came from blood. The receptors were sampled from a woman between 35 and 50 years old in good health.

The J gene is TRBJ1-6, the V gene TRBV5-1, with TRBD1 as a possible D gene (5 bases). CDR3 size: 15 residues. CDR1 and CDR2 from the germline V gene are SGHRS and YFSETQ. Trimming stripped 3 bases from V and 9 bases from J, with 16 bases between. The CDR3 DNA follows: TGCGCCAGCAGCTGGACACAGGCCCCAGGTTCACCCCTCCACTTT. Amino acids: CASSWTQAPGSPLHF. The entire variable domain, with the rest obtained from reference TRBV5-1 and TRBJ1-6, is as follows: KAGVTQTPRYLIKTRGQQVTLSCSPISGHRSVSWYQQTPGQGLQFLFEYFSETQRNKGNFPGRFSGRQFSNSRSEMNVSTLELGDSALYLCASSWTQAPGSPLHFGNGTRLTVT.

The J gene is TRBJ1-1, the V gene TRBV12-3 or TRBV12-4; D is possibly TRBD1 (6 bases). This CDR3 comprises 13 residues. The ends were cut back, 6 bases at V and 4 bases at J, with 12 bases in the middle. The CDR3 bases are TGTGCCAGCAGCTCCTCAGGGGCCACTGAAGCTTTCTTT. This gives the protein CASSSSGATEAFF.

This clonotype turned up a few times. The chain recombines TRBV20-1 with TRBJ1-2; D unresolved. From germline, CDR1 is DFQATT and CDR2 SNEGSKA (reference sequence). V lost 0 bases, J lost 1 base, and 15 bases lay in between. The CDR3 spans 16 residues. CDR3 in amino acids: CSARDLDRSFNYGYTF. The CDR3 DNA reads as TGCAGTGCTAGAGACCTGGACCGTAGCTTTAACTATGGCTACACCTTC.

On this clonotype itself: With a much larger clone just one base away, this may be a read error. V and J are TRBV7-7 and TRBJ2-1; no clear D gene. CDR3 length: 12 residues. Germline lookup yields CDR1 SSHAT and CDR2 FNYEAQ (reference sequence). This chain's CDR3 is CASSLDEREQFF. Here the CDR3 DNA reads TGTGCTAGCAGCCTCGACGAAAGGGAGCAGTTCTTC. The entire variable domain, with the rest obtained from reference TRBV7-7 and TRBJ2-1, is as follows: GAGVSQSPRYKVTKRGQDVTLRCDPISSHATLYWYQQALGQGPEFLTYFNYEAQPDKSGLPSDRFSAERPEGSISTLTIQRTEQRDSAMYRCASSLDEREQFFGPGTRLTVL.

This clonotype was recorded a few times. CDR3 residues: CASSFLPISGAHGANVLTF. The DNA of the CDR3 is TGTGCCAGCAGCTTTCTTCCAATCTCGGGGGCGCACGGGGCCAACGTCCTGACTTTC. V gene TRBV7-2 combines with J gene TRBJ2-6; D tentatively fits TRBD1 or TRBD2 (6 bases each). Germline CDR1 and CDR2: SGHTA and FQGNSA. The CDR3 length is 19 residues. Trimming took off 3 bases at V and 4 bases at J, with 22 bases between the two ends.

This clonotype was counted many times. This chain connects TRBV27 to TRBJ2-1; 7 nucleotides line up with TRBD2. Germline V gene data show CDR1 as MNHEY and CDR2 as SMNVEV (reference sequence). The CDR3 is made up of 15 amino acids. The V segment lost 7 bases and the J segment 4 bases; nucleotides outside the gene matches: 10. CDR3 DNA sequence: TGTGCCAGCACTCCACGGGCTAGCGGTTACAATGAGCAGTTCTTC. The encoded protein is CASTPRASGYNEQFF.

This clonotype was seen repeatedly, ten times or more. Here the CDR3 reads CASSSRGGGWNTEAFF. As DNA, the CDR3 is TGTGCCAGCAGCTCTAGGGGTGGGGGCTGGAACACTGAAGCTTTCTTT. V is TRBV7-2 and J is TRBJ1-1; perhaps TRBD1 as D (6 bases). Germline V gene sequence: CDR1 SGHTA, CDR2 FQGNSA. The CDR3 runs 16 residues. Trimming pared 4 bases from V and 1 base from J, leaving 16 bases between.

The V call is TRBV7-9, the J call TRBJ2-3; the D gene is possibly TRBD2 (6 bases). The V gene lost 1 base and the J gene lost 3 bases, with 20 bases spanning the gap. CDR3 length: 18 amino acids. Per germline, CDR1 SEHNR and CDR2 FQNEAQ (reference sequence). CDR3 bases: TGTGCCAGCAGCTTAGTTGACCGTACGGGGGAGGAGACAGATACGCAGTATTTT. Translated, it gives CASSLVDRTGEETDTQYF.

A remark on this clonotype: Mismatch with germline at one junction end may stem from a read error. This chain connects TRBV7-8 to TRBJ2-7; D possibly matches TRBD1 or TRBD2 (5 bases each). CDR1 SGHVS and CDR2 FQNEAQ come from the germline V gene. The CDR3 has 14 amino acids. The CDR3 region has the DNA TGTGCCAGCAACTTAGACCGGGGACCCTACGAGCAGTACTTC. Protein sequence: CASNLDRGPYEQYF. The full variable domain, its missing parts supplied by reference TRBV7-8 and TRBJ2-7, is GAGVSQSPRYKVAKRGQDVALRCDPISGHVSLFWYQQALGQGPEFLTYFQNEAQLDKSGLPSDRFFAERPEGSVSTLKIQRTQQEDSAVYLCASNLDRGPYEQYFGPGTRLTVT.

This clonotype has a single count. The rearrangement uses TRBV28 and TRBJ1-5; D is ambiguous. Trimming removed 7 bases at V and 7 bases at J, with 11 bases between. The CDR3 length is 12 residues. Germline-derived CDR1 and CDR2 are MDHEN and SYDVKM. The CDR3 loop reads CASTETGQPQHF. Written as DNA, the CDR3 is TGTGCCAGCACCGAAACGGGGCAGCCCCAGCATTTT.

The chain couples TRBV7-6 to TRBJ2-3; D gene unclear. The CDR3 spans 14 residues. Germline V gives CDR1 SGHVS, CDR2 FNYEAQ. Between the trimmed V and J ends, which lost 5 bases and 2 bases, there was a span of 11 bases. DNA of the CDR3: TGTGCCAGCAGCCCAGGCGGCTTCACAGATACGCAGTATTTT. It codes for CASSPGGFTDTQYF.

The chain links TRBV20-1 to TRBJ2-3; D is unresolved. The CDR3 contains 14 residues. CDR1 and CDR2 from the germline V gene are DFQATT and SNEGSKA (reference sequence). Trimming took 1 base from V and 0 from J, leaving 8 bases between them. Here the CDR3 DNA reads TGCAGTGCTAGAGGTAGCCCCAGCACAGATACGCAGTATTTT. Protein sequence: CSARGSPSTDTQYF.

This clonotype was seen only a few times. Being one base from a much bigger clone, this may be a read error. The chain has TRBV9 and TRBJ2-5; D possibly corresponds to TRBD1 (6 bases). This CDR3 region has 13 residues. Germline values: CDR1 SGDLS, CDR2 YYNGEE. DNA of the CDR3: TGTGCCAACAGCGTTACAGGGCAAGAGACCCAGTACTTC. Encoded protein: CANSVTGQETQYF.

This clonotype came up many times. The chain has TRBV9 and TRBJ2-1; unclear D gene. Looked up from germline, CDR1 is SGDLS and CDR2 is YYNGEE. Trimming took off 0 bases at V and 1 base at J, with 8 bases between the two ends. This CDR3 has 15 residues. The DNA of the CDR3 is TGTGCCAGCAGCGTAGGGGCAGATTCCTACAATGAGCAGTTCTTC. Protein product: CASSVGADSYNEQFF.

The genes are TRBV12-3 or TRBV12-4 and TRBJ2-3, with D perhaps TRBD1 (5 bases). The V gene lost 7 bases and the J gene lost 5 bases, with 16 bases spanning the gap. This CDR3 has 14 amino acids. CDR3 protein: CASILTVRGDTQYF. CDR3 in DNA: TGTGCCAGCATTTTGACAGTGAGAGGAGATACGCAGTATTTT.